Listed below are T cell receptor beta chains from one sample, sequenced in a study of cytomegalovirus exposure and HLA in healthy donors. TCRdb's copy holds only in-frame clones and misses some; the assay was immunoSEQ multiplex PCR. Seen here are 120,000 or so clones, approximately 80% observed once, and the top ten hold 2%. The sequencing input was PBMCs. The receptors were sampled from a man in his late teens or twenties in good health and CMV-seronegative. CDR3s include the opening cysteine and the closing phenylalanine or tryptophan. Each record gives: J gene, clone size, CDR3 length, V gene, D gene, CDR3 DNA, CDR3 protein. A D gene is named only where the DNA matches it firmly. Clone size, where shown, is once, few, many, or a class for clones that have expanded.

TRBJ2-3 | . | 14 | TRBV2 | TRBD2 | TGTGCCAGCTGCGGGAGCGGGAGAACAGATACGCAGTATTTT | CASCGSGRTDTQYF
TRBJ2-4 | once | 17 | TRBV11-2 | . | TGTGCCAGCAGCCGCCTCGGGGCAGGGGAAGCCAAAAACATTCAGTACTTC | CASSRLGAGEAKNIQYF
TRBJ2-1 | . | 14 | TRBV28 | TRBD1 | TGTGCCAGCCGACCGGGACAGTTTAACAATGAGCAGTTCTTC | CASRPGQFNNEQFF
TRBJ2-7 | . | 16 | TRBV29-1 | TRBD2 | TGCAGCGTTGGGAGTACGGGAGGGCCTGTATCCTACGAGCAGTACTTC | CSVGSTGGPVSYEQYF
TRBJ2-5 | once | 20 | TRBV7-3 | TRBD2 | TGTGCCAGCAGCTCCAAGACGCGACTAGCGGGTGGACCGGACCAAGAGACCCAGTACTTC | CASSSKTRLAGGPDQETQYF
TRBJ2-3 | . | 13 | TRBV7-9 | . | TGTGCCAGCAGCTTAGGGCAGGGGGATACGCAGTATTTT | CASSLGQGDTQYF
TRBJ2-1 | . | 15 | TRBV18 | TRBD2 | TGTGCCAGCTCACCAACGGGACTAGATTCCGATGAGCAGTTCTTC | CASSPTGLDSDEQFF
TRBJ1-1 | . | 16 | TRBV12-5 | TRBD1 | TGTGCTAGTGGCGCGCCAGGCGGGACAGGGAACACTGAAGCTTTCTTT | CASGAPGGTGNTEAFF
TRBJ1-2 | . | 13 | TRBV7-2 | TRBD1 | TGTGCCAGCAGCTTCGGACAGGGTTATGGCTACACCTTC | CASSFGQGYGYTF
TRBJ2-3 | few | 15 | TRBV9 | . | TGTGCCAGCAGCGTAGGTAGTATGAGCCCAGATACGCAGTATTTT | CASSVGSMSPDTQYF
TRBJ2-3 | . | 15 | TRBV9 | . | TGTGCCAGCACCGACCAGGGGCTTAGCACAGATACGCAGTATTTT | CASTDQGLSTDTQYF
TRBJ1-1 | few | 13 | TRBV6-4 | . | TGTGCCAGCAGTGCAACACAGAACACTGAAGCTTTCTTT | CASSATQNTEAFF
TRBJ1-5 | . | 15 | TRBV18 | TRBD1 | TGTGCCAGCTCACCGTTAGACAGGGGAACTCAGCCCCAGCATTTT | CASSPLDRGTQPQHF
TRBJ2-3 | few | 15 | TRBV2 | . | TGTGCCAGCAGTGTGGGCCAGGTAAACACAGATACGCAGTATTTT | CASSVGQVNTDTQYF
TRBJ2-3 | . | 17 | TRBV7-4 | TRBD2 | TGTGCCACCAAGAAAGGGTCGCGGGAGTGTCTGCGAGATACGCAGTATTTT | CATKKGSRECLRDTQYF
TRBJ1-5 | . | 15 | TRBV6-6 | . | TGTGCCAGCAGTTACGGGGGGTTCGCCCTTCAGCCCCAGCATTTT | CASSYGGFALQPQHF
TRBJ2-7 | . | 15 | TRBV15 | TRBD1 | TGTGCCACCAGCCTGGGACAGGGGCTTTCGTACGAGCAGTACTTC | CATSLGQGLSYEQYF
TRBJ1-2 | . | 15 | TRBV6-5 | . | TGTGCCAGCAGTTACAGCACAGGTTCACCTTATGGCTACACCTTC | CASSYSTGSPYGYTF
TRBJ2-2 | . | 18 | TRBV4-3 | . | TGCGCCAGCAGCCAAGAAGATCCAGCGGCCCGGAACACCGGGGAGCTGTTTTTT | CASSQEDPAARNTGELFF
TRBJ1-5 | . | 14 | TRBV11-2 | . | TGTGCCAGCAGCTTAGGGCAGAGCAATCAGCCCCAGCATTTT | CASSLGQSNQPQHF
TRBJ2-2 | . | 14 | TRBV11-1 | TRBD1 | TGTGCCAGCAGCTCACAGGGGGCTCTCGGGGAGCTGTTTTTT | CASSSQGALGELFF
TRBJ2-3 | . | 15 | TRBV28 | TRBD2 | TGTGCCAGCACCAAAGCGGGAATAGGCACAGATACGCAGTATTTT | CASTKAGIGTDTQYF
TRBJ1-1 | few | 15 | TRBV6-1 | . | TGTGCCAGCATCGGGCTTTATGGTCAGGGCACTGAAGCTTTCTTT | CASIGLYGQGTEAFF
TRBJ2-7 | . | 16 | TRBV28 | TRBD2 | TGTGCCAGCAGTTTCGGACTAGCGGGAGCTAGGTACGAGCAGTACTTC | CASSFGLAGARYEQYF
TRBJ1-5 | . | 13 | TRBV30 | . | TGTGCCTGGAGCCCCGGGGGTAATCAGCCCCAGCATTTT | CAWSPGGNQPQHF
TRBJ2-1 | few | 14 | TRBV9 | TRBD2 | TGTGCCAGCAACAGCGGGAGCACCTACAATGAGCAGTTCTTC | CASNSGSTYNEQFF
TRBJ1-6 | . | 15 | TRBV18 | . | TGTGCCAGCTCACCACAGTCGGAAGGGGGTTCACCCCTCCACTTT | CASSPQSEGGSPLHF
TRBJ1-5 | . | 16 | TRBV19 | TRBD1 | TGTGCCAGTAAGTTGGACAGGGAATATAGCAATCAGCCCCAGCATTTT | CASKLDREYSNQPQHF
TRBJ2-3 | few | 14 | TRBV2 | . | TGTGCCAGCAAAGGGGGTCCTAGCACAGATACGCAGTATTTT | CASKGGPSTDTQYF
TRBJ2-2 | . | 14 | TRBV6-4 | . | TGTGCCAGCACCCAGCGGCCTGGCGGCGGGGAGCTGTTTTTT | CASTQRPGGGELFF
TRBJ2-3 | . | 13 | TRBV29-1 | . | TGCAGCGTTGATACCTACGGCACAGATACGCAGTATTTT | CSVDTYGTDTQYF
TRBJ2-5 | . | 15 | TRBV4-2 | TRBD2 | TGTGCCAGCAGCTACGGACTAGCGGGACAAGAGACCCAGTACTTC | CASSYGLAGQETQYF
TRBJ1-1 | . | 13 | TRBV5-6 | . | TGTGCCAGCAGCCTAGAACCGAACACTGAAGCTTTCTTT | CASSLEPNTEAFF
TRBJ2-1 | . | 15 | TRBV7-3 | TRBD2 | TGTGCCAGCAGCGCTCTAGCGGGATTGTACAATGAGCAGTTCTTC | CASSALAGLYNEQFF
TRBJ1-1 | once | 14 | TRBV28 | . | TGTGCCAGCAGTTTGGGGAGTCGGGGCACTGAAGCTTTCTTT | CASSLGSRGTEAFF
TRBJ2-1 | . | 15 | TRBV2 | TRBD1 | TGTGCCAGCAGCACCGGGACAGGGACGTCCAATGAGCAGTTCTTC | CASSTGTGTSNEQFF
TRBJ1-1 | few | 11 | TRBV30 | . | TGTGCCTGGAGTGTTGCAGGGGAAGCTTTCTTT | CAWSVAGEAFF
TRBJ1-4 | . | 15 | TRBV6-5 | TRBD1 | TGTGCCAGCAGGCGGGGGACAGGGGCTAGTGAAAAACTGTTTTTT | CASRRGTGASEKLFF
TRBJ1-4 | few | 15 | TRBV11-2 | TRBD1 | TGTGCCAGCAGCTGGGGTGAGGGGGCGGATGAAAAACTGTTTTTT | CASSWGEGADEKLFF
TRBJ1-3 | . | 17 | TRBV5-1 | TRBD1 | TGCGCCAGCAGCTCAGATGGGACAGGGAGTTTTGGAAACACCATATATTTT | CASSSDGTGSFGNTIYF
TRBJ2-6 | once | 15 | TRBV30 | TRBD1 | TGTGCCTGGAGTGTCCAGGGGGCTGGGGCCAACGTCCTGACTTTC | CAWSVQGAGANVLTF